The 4 T cell receptor beta chains reported below all come from one sample, sequenced in a study of OX40 agonist ivuxolimab in advanced cancers. Sequencing used immunoSEQ multiplex PCR; TCRdb keeps in-frame clones, though not all of them. The sample includes 60,000 to 65,000 clones, around 80% seen only once; the top ten take approximately 2.2%. The material was CD4+ or CD8+ T cells sorted from blood, obtained in a trial of the OX40 agonist ivuxolimab. Receptors were obtained from an adult with an advanced solid tumor such as melanoma, head and neck, liver or kidney cancer.

V usage is TRBV18 and J usage is TRBJ2-7, with no clear D. Trimming left V 1 base short and J 3 bases short, with 4 bases between. Germline V lookup: CDR1 KGHSH, CDR2 LQKENI. The CDR3 is 12 amino acids. The CDR3 region has the DNA TGTGCCAGCTCACCACGCGGCTACGAGCAGTACTTC. Its protein product is CASSPRGYEQYF. Drawing the rest from reference TRBV18 and TRBJ2-7, the complete variable domain is NAGVMQNPRHLVRRRGQEARLRCSPMKGHSHVYWYRQLPEEGLKFMVYLQKENIIDESGMPKERFSAEFPKEGPSILRIQQVVRGDSAAYFCASSPRGYEQYFGPGTRLTVT.

The chain joins TRBV5-4 to TRBJ1-2; D possibly corresponds to TRBD1 (6 bases). Trimming removed 4 bases at V and 4 bases at J, with 11 bases between. The CDR3 length is 13 residues. The germline V gene has CDR1 SGHNT and CDR2 YYREEE (reference sequence). The CDR3 bases are TGTGCCAGCAGCCCAGAGGGGGGCTATGGCTACACCTTC. It codes for CASSPEGGYGYTF. Variable domain in full (rest from reference TRBV5-4 and TRBJ1-2): ETGVTQSPTHLIKTRGQQVTLRCSSQSGHNTVSWYQQALGQGPQFIFQYYREEENGRGNFPPRFSGLQFPNYSSELNVNALELDDSALYLCASSPEGGYGYTFGSGTRLTVV.

The chain carries TRBV5-1 and TRBJ1-4, with a weak D call TRBD1 (6 bases). V was trimmed by 0 bases and J by 6 bases, leaving 12 bases between them. The CDR3 consists of 15 residues. CDR1 and CDR2 from the germline V gene are SGHRS and YFSETQ. CDR3 DNA sequence: TGCGCCAGCAGCTTGGCATGTGGGGGCCATGAAAAACTGTTTTTT. Translating it yields CASSLACGGHEKLFF. Looking up the rest from reference TRBV5-1 and TRBJ1-4 gives the full variable domain: KAGVTQTPRYLIKTRGQQVTLSCSPISGHRSVSWYQQTPGQGLQFLFEYFSETQRNKGNFPGRFSGRQFSNSRSEMNVSTLELGDSALYLCASSLACGGHEKLFFGSGTQLSVL.

V usage is TRBV7-6 and J usage is TRBJ2-1; 9 bases are a match to TRBD1. CDR1 and CDR2 (germline): SGHVS, FNYEAQ. The ends lost 5 bases at V and 10 bases at J; junction bases unmatched: 3. The CDR3 is 12 amino acids. CDR3 bases: TGTGCCAGCAGCACTACAGGGGGCGAGCAGTTCTTC. Translated, it gives CASSTTGGEQFF.